This record looks at one TCR beta chain sequence and its context. This CDR3 is built from 16 residues. The junction had 12 bases not matched to a gene; V was cut back by 5 bases and J by 6 bases. In germline, CDR1 is MNHEY, CDR2 SMNVEV (reference sequence). Original processing notes: The authors estimated nucleated cell counts from reference gene primer amplification. Libraries were prepared by immunoSEQ multiplex PCR; TCRdb keeps only in-frame clonotypes and omits some of them. For V, J and clone size, that table is used; D and trimming come from the DNA. Among around 310,000 clones listed, around 92% were seen once. The data are from a study of blood T cell repertoires in COVID-19. Study-level information: Spain, Italy and the United States supplied samples that represented acute and convalescent COVID-19. T cells, B-cell-depleted T cells, or PBMCs supplied cDNA or gDNA.

Participant reports of clinical history set cohort assignment. The TCR originated in a woman in her twenties or thirties who had recovered from COVID-19. This rearrangement joins TRBV27 to TRBJ2-2; 7 bases fit TRBD1. The sequencing input was PBMCs or T cells enriched from blood (not recorded which). Here the CDR3 DNA reads TGTGCCAGCAGTCCCTCGGACAGGACAATCCCCGGGGAGCTGTTTTTT. Protein sequence: CASSPSDRTIPGELFF.